This is a list of T cell receptor beta chains from one sample in a study of control samples from healthy donors and cancer patients. Profiled with immunoSEQ multiplex PCR; TCRdb holds only in-frame clones, not every one. Altogether some 74,000 clones are present, about 88% being singletons, with the ten largest covering around 5.4%. Sequencing input: blood. The receptors stem from a woman aged 45-59 years in good health. Both conserved end residues are part of each CDR3. The D gene is left open where the match is weak. Clone size is stated in some rows and not others, as once, few, many or a class when expanded.

clone size: -
D gene: -
CDR3 length: 17
V gene: TRBV6-1
J gene: TRBJ2-4
CDR3 protein: CASSGSWREVGGDIQYF
CDR3 DNA: TGTGCCAGCAGTGGGTCGTGGAGGGAGGTGGGGGGAGACATTCAGTACTTC

clone size: -
D gene: -
CDR3 length: 12
V gene: TRBV5-6
J gene: TRBJ1-4
CDR3 protein: CASSLLWEKLFF
CDR3 DNA: TGTGCCAGCAGCTTGTTATGGGAAAAACTGTTTTTT

clone size: -
D gene: TRBD2
CDR3 length: 15
V gene: TRBV2
J gene: TRBJ2-3
CDR3 protein: CASRETSGITDTQYF
CDR3 DNA: TGTGCCAGCAGGGAGACTAGCGGTATCACAGATACGCAGTATTTT

clone size: -
D gene: -
CDR3 length: 15
V gene: TRBV5-6
J gene: TRBJ2-3
CDR3 protein: CASSLGGDGTDTQYF
CDR3 DNA: TGTGCCAGCAGCTTAGGAGGGGATGGTACAGATACGCAGTATTTT

clone size: -
D gene: -
CDR3 length: 14
V gene: TRBV6-5
J gene: TRBJ2-3
CDR3 protein: CASSGSLGTDTQYF
CDR3 DNA: TGTGCCAGCAGCGGGTCTCTGGGCACAGATACGCAGTATTTT

clone size: -
D gene: -
CDR3 length: 13
V gene: TRBV5-6
J gene: TRBJ2-4
CDR3 protein: CASSFVTKNIQYF
CDR3 DNA: TGTGCCAGCAGCTTTGTCACGAAAAACATTCAGTACTTC

clone size: -
D gene: -
CDR3 length: 11
V gene: TRBV10-3
J gene: TRBJ1-2
CDR3 protein: CAISEVYGYTF
CDR3 DNA: TGTGCCATCAGTGAAGTGTATGGCTACACCTTC

clone size: -
D gene: -
CDR3 length: 14
V gene: TRBV3-1/TRBV3-2
J gene: TRBJ2-2
CDR3 protein: CASSQGGYTGELFF
CDR3 DNA: TGTGCCAGCAGCCAAGGAGGGTACACCGGGGAGCTGTTTTTT

clone size: -
D gene: TRBD1
CDR3 length: 13
V gene: TRBV5-1
J gene: TRBJ1-4
CDR3 protein: CASATGVNEKLFF
CDR3 DNA: TGCGCCAGCGCGACAGGGGTTAATGAAAAACTGTTTTTT

clone size: once
D gene: -
CDR3 length: 14
V gene: TRBV5-8
J gene: TRBJ1-2
CDR3 protein: CASSLPAADYGYTF
CDR3 DNA: TGTGCCAGCAGCTTGCCAGCCGCGGATTATGGCTACACCTTC

clone size: -
D gene: -
CDR3 length: 15
V gene: TRBV2
J gene: TRBJ1-1
CDR3 protein: CASSEENIGNTEAFF
CDR3 DNA: TGTGCCAGCAGTGAAGAGAACATCGGGAACACTGAAGCTTTCTTT

clone size: -
D gene: -
CDR3 length: 13
V gene: TRBV5-8
J gene: TRBJ1-4
CDR3 protein: CAGTGHFNEKLFF
CDR3 DNA: TGTGCCGGAACGGGACACTTTAATGAAAAACTGTTTTTT

clone size: -
D gene: -
CDR3 length: 13
V gene: TRBV13
J gene: TRBJ1-2
CDR3 protein: CASSPLLKGGYTF
CDR3 DNA: TGTGCCAGCAGCCCACTACTAAAGGGAGGCTACACCTTC

clone size: few
D gene: TRBD1
CDR3 length: 15
V gene: TRBV6-5
J gene: TRBJ1-5
CDR3 protein: CASCNRGVVHQPQHF
CDR3 DNA: TGTGCCAGCTGTAACAGGGGAGTGGTCCACCAGCCCCAGCATTTT

clone size: -
D gene: -
CDR3 length: 15
V gene: TRBV29-1
J gene: TRBJ2-7
CDR3 protein: CSVEGGILSSYEQYF
CDR3 DNA: TGCAGCGTTGAAGGGGGTATACTCAGCTCCTACGAGCAGTACTTC

clone size: -
D gene: -
CDR3 length: 13
V gene: TRBV4-2
J gene: TRBJ1-2
CDR3 protein: CASSQDPGYGYTF
CDR3 DNA: TGTGCCAGCAGCCAAGACCCAGGGTATGGCTACACCTTC

clone size: few
D gene: -
CDR3 length: 13
V gene: TRBV4-1
J gene: TRBJ1-1
CDR3 protein: CASSLTVNTEAFF
CDR3 DNA: TGCGCCAGCAGCTTGACCGTGAACACTGAAGCTTTCTTT

clone size: -
D gene: -
CDR3 length: 13
V gene: TRBV4-2
J gene: TRBJ2-1
CDR3 protein: CASSQDLGYEQFF
CDR3 DNA: TGTGCCAGCAGCCAAGATTTGGGCTATGAGCAGTTCTTC